This T cell receptor (beta chain) was sequenced in a study of cytomegalovirus exposure and HLA in healthy donors. Overall study context: A preliminary data release comprised 80 million to 95 million unique TCRs obtained from HLA-typed donors.

60 Vbeta and 13 Jbeta primers were used in PCR. The repertoire was sequenced with immunoSEQ multiplex PCR; TCRdb's copy has only in-frame clones and lacks some. The sample consists of approximately 170,000 clones, approximately 67% of them appearing once. Germline V lookup: CDR1 SEHNR, CDR2 FQNEAQ (reference sequence). V lost 3 bases, J lost 6 bases, and 2 bases stayed unmatched. CDR3 length equals 12 residues. The sequence was obtained from a man in his forties in good health and CMV-seronegative. Sequencing input: PBMCs. V and J are TRBV7-9 and TRBJ2-7, with TRBD1 matching over 7 bases. Here the CDR3 reads CASSFSGGEQYF. As DNA, the CDR3 is TGTGCCAGCAGCTTTTCAGGGGGCGAGCAGTACTTC.